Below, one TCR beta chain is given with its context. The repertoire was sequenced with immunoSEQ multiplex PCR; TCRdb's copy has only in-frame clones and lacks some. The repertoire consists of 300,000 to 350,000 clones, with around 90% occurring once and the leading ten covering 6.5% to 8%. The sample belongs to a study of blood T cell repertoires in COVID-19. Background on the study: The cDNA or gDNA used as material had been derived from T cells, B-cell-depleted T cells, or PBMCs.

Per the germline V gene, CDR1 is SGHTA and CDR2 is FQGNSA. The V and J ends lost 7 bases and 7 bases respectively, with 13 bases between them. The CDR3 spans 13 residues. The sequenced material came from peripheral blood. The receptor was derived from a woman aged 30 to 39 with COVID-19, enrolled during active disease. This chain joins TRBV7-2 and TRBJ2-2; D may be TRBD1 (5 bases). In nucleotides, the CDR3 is TGTGCCAGCACCCTTATCCAGGGCGGGGAGCTGTTTTTT. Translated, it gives CASTLIQGGELFF.